This T cell receptor (beta chain) came from a study of T cell changes during pregnancy in multiple sclerosis. The V gene's germline CDR1 is ENHRY and CDR2 SYGVKD. The CDR3 is 13 amino acids. Trimming took off 2 bases at V and 9 bases at J, with 13 bases between the two ends. This table comes from immunoSEQ multiplex PCR, and its TCRdb copy is limited to in-frame clones, with some not included. Of roughly 99,000 clones in the sample, around 92% were seen once. Source: peripheral blood, taken after pregnancy. This chain uses TRBV10-3 with TRBJ1-2, with D hard to call. The origin of this receptor is a female donor in good health, enrolled as a control in a pregnancy study. CDR3 protein: CAISEPGGSRYTF. CDR3 nucleotide sequence: TGTGCCATCAGTGAGCCCGGAGGGTCGCGCTACACCTTC.